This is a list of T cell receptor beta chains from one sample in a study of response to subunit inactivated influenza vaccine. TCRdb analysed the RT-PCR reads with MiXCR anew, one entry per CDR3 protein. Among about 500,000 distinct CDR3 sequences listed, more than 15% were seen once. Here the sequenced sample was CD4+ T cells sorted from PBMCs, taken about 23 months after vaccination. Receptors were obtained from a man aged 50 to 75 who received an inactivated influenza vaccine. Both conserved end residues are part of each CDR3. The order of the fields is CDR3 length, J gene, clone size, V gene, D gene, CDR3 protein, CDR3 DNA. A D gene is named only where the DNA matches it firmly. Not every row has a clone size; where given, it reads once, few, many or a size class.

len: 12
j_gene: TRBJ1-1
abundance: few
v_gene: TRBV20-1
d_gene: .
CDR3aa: CSAMEGNTEAFF
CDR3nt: TGCAGTGCTATGGAGGGGAACACTGAAGCTTTCTTT

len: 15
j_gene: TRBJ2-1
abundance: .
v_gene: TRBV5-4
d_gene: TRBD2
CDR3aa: CASSLGAGTVNEQFF
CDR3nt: TGTGCCAGCAGCTTGGGAGCGGGAACAGTTAATGAGCAGTTCTTC

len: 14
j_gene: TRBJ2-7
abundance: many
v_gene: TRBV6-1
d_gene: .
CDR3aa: CASSRALAPLEQYF
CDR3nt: TGTGCCAGCAGCAGGGCTCTTGCGCCATTAGAGCAGTACTTC

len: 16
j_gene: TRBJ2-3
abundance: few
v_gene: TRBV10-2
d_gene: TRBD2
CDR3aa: CASRETSGESTDTQYF
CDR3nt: TGCGCCAGCAGGGAGACTAGCGGGGAGAGCACAGATACGCAGTATTTT

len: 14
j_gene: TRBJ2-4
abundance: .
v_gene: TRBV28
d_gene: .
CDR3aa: CASSQGLSLYIQYF
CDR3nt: TGTGCCAGCAGTCAGGGACTGTCCCTGTACATTCAGTACTTC

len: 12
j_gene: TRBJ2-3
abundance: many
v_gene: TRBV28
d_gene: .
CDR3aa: CASSHTPLLDFF
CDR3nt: TGTGCCAGCAGCCACACTCCCCTCCTGGACTTTTTT

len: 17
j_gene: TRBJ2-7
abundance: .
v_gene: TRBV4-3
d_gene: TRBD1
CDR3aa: CASSQASFGTGAYEQYF
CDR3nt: TGCGCCAGCAGCCAAGCTAGTTTTGGGACAGGGGCCTACGAGCAGTACTTC

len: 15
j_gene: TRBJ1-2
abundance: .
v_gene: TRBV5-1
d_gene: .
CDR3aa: CASSPGGVTGDGYTF
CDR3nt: TGCGCCAGCAGCCCGGGGGGGGTCACGGGTGATGGCTACACCTTC

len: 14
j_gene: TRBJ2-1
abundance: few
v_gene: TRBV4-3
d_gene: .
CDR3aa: CASNIGVGAHEQFF
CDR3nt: TGCGCCAGCAACATAGGAGTCGGCGCGCATGAGCAGTTCTTC

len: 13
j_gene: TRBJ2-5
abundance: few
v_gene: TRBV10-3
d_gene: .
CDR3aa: CAISEGGAETQYF
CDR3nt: TGTGCCATCAGTGAGGGAGGGGCGGAGACCCAGTACTTC

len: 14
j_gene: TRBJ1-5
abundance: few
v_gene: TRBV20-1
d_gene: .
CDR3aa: CSAQDSRSNQPQHF
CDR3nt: TGCAGTGCTCAGGACAGCCGTAGCAATCAGCCCCAGCATTTT

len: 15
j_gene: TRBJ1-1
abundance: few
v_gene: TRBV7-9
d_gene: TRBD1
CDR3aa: CASSSDRRPGPEAFF
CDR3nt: TGTGCCAGCAGCTCGGACAGGCGCCCGGGGCCTGAAGCTTTCTTT

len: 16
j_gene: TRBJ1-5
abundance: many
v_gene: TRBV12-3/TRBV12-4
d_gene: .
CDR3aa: CASSPEGARGNQPQHF
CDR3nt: TGTGCCAGCAGTCCTGAAGGGGCGCGGGGTAATCAGCCCCAGCATTTT

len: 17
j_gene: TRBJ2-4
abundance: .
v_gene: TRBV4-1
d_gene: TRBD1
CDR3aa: CASSLRRDRGHENIQYF
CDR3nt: TGCGCCAGCAGCCTCCGGCGGGACAGGGGACACGAAAACATTCAGTACTTC

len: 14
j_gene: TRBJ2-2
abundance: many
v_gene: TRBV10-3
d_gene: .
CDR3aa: CAISEVSDTGELFF
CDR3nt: TGTGCCATCAGTGAGGTTAGCGACACCGGGGAGCTGTTTTTT